This T cell receptor (beta chain) came from a study of CD8 T cells in ankylosing spondylitis. This clonotype was counted many times. The antigen remains unidentified. V lost 2 bases to trimming and J lost 13 bases, with 12 bases between them. Germline lookup yields CDR1 MNHEY and CDR2 SMNVEV (reference sequence). The CDR3 covers 12 residues. Study observations and caveats: Among TCR beta sequences, a motif of fewer than 10 highly homologous variants appeared characteristic of ankylosing spondylitis blood.

TCRdb itself ran the 5' RACE reads through MiXCR, one entry per CDR3 protein. The sample has some 150,000 distinct CDR3 sequences; around 43% are singletons. The sequencing sample was made of synovial fluid, either unsorted or a sorted T cell fraction (not recorded which). The clonotype comes from a male donor with ankylosing spondylitis. The V and J genes are TRBV27 and TRBJ2-1, with D possibly matching TRBD2 (5 bases). Here the CDR3 reads CASSLLAGTQFF. The DNA of the CDR3 is TGTGCCAGCAGTTTACTGGCGGGTACCCAGTTCTTC.